This is a list of T cell receptor beta chains from one sample in a study of shared clonotypes between healthy human individuals. Clones were sequenced by immunoSEQ multiplex PCR, and TCRdb holds only the in-frame ones, with some missing. The table has about 960,000 clones, 76% seen once. The sequencing sample was made of memory CD4+ T cells sorted from blood. All receptors derive from a man between 18 and 35 years old in good health. CDR3s include the opening cysteine and the closing phenylalanine or tryptophan.

J	V	CDR3
TRBJ2-1	TRBV5-1	CASSLSGLAGRGWAGLNEQFF
TRBJ2-5	TRBV11-3	CASSPLTGGTQYF
TRBJ2-5	TRBV29-1	CSVETLATKETQYF
TRBJ1-3	TRBV2	CASCLDGSSGNTIYF
TRBJ2-1	TRBV5-1	CASSFRENYNEQFF
TRBJ2-1	TRBV4-3	CASSPGVNNEQFF
TRBJ2-6	TRBV28	CASSPGHLSGANVLTF
TRBJ2-6	TRBV14	CASSHQGGGANVLTF
TRBJ1-3	TRBV7-8	CASSFRPVDLSGNTIYF
TRBJ2-5	TRBV5-4	CASSLSRPSQETQYF
TRBJ2-6	TRBV29-1	CSGSSGANVLTF
TRBJ1-1	TRBV28	CASTSTGQGTTEAFF
TRBJ1-2	TRBV7-2	CASSQGGRVGYTF
TRBJ2-7	TRBV2	CASSPGQGSRSEQYF
TRBJ1-4	TRBV19	CASSMGTNTNEKLFF